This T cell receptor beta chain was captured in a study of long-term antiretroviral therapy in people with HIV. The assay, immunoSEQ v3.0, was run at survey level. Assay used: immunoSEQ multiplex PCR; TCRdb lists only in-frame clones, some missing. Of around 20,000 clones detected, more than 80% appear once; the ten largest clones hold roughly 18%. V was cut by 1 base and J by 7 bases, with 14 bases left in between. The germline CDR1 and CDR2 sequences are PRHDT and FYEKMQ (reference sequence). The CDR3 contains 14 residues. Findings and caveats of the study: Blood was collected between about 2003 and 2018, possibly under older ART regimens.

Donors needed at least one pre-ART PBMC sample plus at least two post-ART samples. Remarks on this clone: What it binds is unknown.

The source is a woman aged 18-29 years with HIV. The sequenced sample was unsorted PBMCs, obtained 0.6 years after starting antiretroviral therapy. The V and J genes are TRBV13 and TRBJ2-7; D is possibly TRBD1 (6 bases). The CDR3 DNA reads TGTGCCAGCAGCTTAGTGGGGACAACCTGGGAGCAGTACTTC. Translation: CASSLVGTTWEQYF.